This is a list of T cell receptor beta chains from one sample in a study of T cells in Graves' hyperthyroidism and ophthalmopathy. TCRdb redid the calling of the multiplex PCR reads with MiXCR, one entry per CDR3 protein. Here the sample spans a few hundred thousand distinct CDR3 sequences, less than 15% being singletons. The sequencing input was blood. These receptors were taken from a woman aged 40 to 55 with Graves' hyperthyroidism that later progressed to Graves' ophthalmopathy. The CDR3 runs from the conserved cysteine through the conserved F or W. The order of the fields is clone size, V gene, D gene, J gene, CDR3 protein, CDR3 DNA. D genes are given only for firm matches. Size is omitted from some rows. Given values are once, few, many or a class for expanded clones.

once	TRBV11-2	-	TRBJ2-7	CASRLLRELPYEQYF	TGTGCCAGCAGACTTCTCAGGGAACTTCCCTACGAGCAGTACTTC
few	TRBV30	-	TRBJ2-1	CAWSVVGNEQFF	TGTGCCTGGAGTGTAGTAGGAAATGAGCAGTTCTTC
many	TRBV11-2	-	TRBJ2-7	CASSFLLQGYEQYF	TGTGCCAGCAGCTTCCTCCTACAGGGCTACGAGCAGTACTTC
-	TRBV7-9	-	TRBJ1-2	CASSLARGSNYGYTF	TGTGCCAGCAGCTTAGCTCGCGGGTCTAACTATGGCTACACCTTC
many	TRBV5-1	TRBD2	TRBJ2-7	CASSRGTSGSPFQSSYEQYF	TGCGCCAGCAGTCGAGGGACTAGCGGGAGTCCCTTCCAGAGCTCCTACGAGCAGTACTTC
-	TRBV27	TRBD2	TRBJ2-5	CASKASGTSGRGYKETQYF	TGTGCCAGCAAAGCATCCGGGACTAGCGGGAGAGGTTATAAGGAGACCCAGTACTTC
-	TRBV3-1	TRBD2	TRBJ2-5	CASSQATSGFPRVTQYF	TGTGCCAGCAGCCAAGCCACTAGCGGCTTCCCTCGTGTGACCCAGTACTTC
many	TRBV20-1	-	TRBJ1-6	CSARDTHSPNSPLHF	TGCAGTGCTAGAGATACCCACAGCCCTAATTCACCCCTCCACTTT
many	TRBV20-1	TRBD2	TRBJ2-7	CSAPRGGRSGEQYF	TGCAGTGCTCCCCGGGGGGGGCGCTCAGGCGAGCAGTACTTC
many	TRBV11-2	-	TRBJ2-1	CASSLRGSIAYNEQFF	TGTGCCAGCAGCTTACGTGGTAGTATAGCCTACAATGAGCAGTTCTTC
many	TRBV12-3/TRBV12-4	TRBD2	TRBJ2-1	CASSFPPTSGGYNEQFF	TGTGCCAGCAGTTTTCCCCCGACTAGCGGGGGATACAATGAGCAGTTCTTC
few	TRBV7-3	-	TRBJ2-1	CASSPHREGEQFF	TGTGCCAGCAGCCCCCACAGGGAAGGTGAGCAGTTCTTC
few	TRBV4-1	TRBD2	TRBJ2-1	CASSLGTSGRSYNEQFF	TGCGCCAGCAGCCTTGGGACTAGCGGGAGGTCCTACAATGAGCAGTTCTTC
few	TRBV11-2	TRBD1	TRBJ2-5	CASSLGQGAETQYF	TGTGCCAGCAGCTTGGGGCAGGGGGCCGAGACCCAGTACTTC
-	TRBV7-2	-	TRBJ1-2	CASSSIKRGPGGYTF	TGTGCCAGCAGCTCCATCAAACGGGGCCCGGGAGGCTACACCTTC
many	TRBV12-3/TRBV12-4	-	TRBJ2-7	CASTPEREYSEQYF	TGTGCCAGCACCCCCGAAAGGGAGTATAGCGAGCAGTACTTC
-	TRBV4-3	-	TRBJ2-1	CASSQAGPSNEQFF	TGCGCCAGCAGCCAAGCGGGACCGAGCAATGAGCAGTTCTTC
few	TRBV9	-	TRBJ2-2	CASSFRDLNYANTGELFF	TGTGCCAGCAGCTTCCGGGACCTAAATTACGCGAACACCGGGGAGCTGTTTTTT
-	TRBV4-1	-	TRBJ2-7	CASSQVSPGLQYEQYF	TGCGCCAGCAGCCAGGTTTCTCCGGGACTCCAATACGAGCAGTACTTC
many	TRBV4-2	-	TRBJ2-5	CASGYGETQYF	TGTGCCAGCGGATACGGGGAGACCCAGTACTTC
many	TRBV5-1	-	TRBJ2-1	CASSLVDSYNEQFF	TGCGCCAGCAGCTTGGTGGACAGTTACAATGAGCAGTTCTTC
many	TRBV5-1	TRBD1	TRBJ2-1	CASSLAGDRGLNEQFF	TGCGCCAGCAGCTTGGCAGGCGACAGGGGGCTCAATGAGCAGTTCTTC